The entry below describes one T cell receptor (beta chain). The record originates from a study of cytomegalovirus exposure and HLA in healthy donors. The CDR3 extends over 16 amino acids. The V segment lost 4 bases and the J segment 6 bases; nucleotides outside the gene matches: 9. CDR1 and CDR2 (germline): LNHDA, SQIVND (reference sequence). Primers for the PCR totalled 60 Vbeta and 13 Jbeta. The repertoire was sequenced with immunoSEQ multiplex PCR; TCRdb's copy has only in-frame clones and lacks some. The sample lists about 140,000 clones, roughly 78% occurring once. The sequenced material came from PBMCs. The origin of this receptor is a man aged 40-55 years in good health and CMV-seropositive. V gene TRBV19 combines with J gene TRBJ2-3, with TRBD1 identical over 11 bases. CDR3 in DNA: TGTGCCAGTAGTACTGCCGGGACAGGGGGATTTGATACGCAGTATTTT. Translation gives CASSTAGTGGFDTQYF.